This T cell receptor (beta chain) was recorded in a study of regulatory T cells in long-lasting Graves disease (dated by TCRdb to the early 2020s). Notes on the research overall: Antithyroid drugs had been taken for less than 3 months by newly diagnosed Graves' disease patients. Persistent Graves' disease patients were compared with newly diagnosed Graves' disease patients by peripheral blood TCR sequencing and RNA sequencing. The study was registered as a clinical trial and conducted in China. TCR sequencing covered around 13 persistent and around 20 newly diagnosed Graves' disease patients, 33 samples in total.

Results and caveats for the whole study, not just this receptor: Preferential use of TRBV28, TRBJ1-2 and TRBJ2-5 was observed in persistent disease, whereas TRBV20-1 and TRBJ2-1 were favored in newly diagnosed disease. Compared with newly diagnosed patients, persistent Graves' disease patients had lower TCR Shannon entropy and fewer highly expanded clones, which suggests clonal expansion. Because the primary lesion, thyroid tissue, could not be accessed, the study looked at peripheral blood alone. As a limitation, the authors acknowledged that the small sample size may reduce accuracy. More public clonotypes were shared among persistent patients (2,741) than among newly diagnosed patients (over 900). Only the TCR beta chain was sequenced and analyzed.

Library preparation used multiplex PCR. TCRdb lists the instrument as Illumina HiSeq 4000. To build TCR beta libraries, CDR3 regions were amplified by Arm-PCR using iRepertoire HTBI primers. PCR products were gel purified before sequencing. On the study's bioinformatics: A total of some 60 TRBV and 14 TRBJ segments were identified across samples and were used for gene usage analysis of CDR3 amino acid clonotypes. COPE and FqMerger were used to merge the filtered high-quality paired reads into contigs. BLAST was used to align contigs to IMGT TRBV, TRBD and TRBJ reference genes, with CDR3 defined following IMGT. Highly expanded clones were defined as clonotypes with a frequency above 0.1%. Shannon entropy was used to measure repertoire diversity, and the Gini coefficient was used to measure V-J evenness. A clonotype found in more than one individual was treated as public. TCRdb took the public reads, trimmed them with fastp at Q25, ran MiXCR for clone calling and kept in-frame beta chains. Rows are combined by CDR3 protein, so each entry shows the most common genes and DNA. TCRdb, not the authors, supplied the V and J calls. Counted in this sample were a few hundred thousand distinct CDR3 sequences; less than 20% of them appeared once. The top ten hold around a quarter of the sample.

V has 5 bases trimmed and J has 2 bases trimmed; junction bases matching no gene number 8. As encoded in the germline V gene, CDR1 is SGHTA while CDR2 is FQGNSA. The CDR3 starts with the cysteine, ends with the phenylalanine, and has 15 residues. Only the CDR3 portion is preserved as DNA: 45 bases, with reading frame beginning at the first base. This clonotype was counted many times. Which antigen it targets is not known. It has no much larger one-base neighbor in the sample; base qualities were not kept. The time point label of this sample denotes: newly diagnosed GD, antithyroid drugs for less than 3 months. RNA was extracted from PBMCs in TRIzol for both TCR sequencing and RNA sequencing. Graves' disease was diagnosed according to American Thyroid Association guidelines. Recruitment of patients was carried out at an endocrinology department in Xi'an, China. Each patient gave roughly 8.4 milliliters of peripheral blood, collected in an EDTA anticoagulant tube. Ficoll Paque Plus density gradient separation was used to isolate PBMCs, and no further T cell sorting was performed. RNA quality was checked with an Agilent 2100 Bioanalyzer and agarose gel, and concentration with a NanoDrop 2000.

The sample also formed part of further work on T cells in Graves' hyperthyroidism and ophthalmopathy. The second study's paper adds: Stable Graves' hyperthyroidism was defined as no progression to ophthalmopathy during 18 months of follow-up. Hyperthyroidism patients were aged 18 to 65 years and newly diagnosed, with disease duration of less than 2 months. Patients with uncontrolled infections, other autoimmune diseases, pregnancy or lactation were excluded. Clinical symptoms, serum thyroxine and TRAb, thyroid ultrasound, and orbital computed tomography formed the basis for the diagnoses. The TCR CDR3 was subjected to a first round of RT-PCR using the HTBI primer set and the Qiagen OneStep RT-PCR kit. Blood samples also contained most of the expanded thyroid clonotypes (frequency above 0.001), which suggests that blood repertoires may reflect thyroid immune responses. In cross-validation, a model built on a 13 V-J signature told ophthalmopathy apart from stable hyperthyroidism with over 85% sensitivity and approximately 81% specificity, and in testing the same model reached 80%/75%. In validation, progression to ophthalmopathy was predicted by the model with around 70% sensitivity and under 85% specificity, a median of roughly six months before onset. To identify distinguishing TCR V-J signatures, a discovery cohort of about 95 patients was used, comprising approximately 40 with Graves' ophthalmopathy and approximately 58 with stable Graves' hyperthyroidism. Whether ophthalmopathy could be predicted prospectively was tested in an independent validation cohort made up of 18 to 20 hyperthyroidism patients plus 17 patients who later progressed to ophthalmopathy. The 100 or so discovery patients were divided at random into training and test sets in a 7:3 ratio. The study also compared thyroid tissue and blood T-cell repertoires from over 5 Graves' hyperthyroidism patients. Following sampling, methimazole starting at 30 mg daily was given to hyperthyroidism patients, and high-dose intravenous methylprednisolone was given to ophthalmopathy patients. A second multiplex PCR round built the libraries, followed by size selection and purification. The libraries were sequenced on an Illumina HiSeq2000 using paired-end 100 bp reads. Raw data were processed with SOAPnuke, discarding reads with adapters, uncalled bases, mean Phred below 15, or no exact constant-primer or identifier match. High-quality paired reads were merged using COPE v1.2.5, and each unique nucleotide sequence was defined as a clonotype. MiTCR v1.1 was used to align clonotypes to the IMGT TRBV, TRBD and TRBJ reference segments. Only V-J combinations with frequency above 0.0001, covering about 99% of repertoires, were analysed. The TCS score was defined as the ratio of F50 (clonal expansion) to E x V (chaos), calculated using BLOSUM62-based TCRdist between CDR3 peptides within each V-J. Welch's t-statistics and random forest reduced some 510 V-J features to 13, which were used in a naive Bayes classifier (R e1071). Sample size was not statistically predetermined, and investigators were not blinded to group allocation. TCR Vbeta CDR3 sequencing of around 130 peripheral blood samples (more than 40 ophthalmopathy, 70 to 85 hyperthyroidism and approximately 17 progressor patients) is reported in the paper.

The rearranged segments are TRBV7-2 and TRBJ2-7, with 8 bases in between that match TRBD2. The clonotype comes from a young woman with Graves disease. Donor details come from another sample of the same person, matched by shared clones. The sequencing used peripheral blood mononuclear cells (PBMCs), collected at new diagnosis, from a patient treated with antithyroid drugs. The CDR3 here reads CASSATPGLAYEQYF. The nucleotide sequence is TGTGCCAGCAGCGCAACCCCGGGACTAGCCTACGAGCAGTACTTC.